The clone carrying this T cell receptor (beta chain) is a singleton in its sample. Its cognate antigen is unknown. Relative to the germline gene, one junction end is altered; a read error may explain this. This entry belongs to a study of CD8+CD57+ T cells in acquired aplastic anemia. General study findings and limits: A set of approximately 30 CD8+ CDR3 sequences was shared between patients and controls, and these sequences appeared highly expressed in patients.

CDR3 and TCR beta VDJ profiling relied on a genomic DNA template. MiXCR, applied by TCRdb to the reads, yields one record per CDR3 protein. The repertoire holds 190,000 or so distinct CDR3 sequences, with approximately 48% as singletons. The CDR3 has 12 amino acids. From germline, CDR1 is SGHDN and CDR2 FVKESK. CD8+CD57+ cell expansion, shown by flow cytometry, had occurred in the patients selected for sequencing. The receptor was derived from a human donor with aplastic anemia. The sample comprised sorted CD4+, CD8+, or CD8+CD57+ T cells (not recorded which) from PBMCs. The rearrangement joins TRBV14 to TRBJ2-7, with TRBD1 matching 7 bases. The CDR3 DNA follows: TGTGCCAGCAGCCAAGGACAGGGCAGGTCGCACTTC. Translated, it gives CASSQGQGRSHF.